This TCR beta chain derives from a study of blood T cells in healthy people across ages. Alongside a J-beta primer mix, a sample-barcoded 5' primer served in a second PCR lasting about 7 to 11 cycles. MiXCR was run by TCRdb on the 5' RACE reads, yielding one entry per CDR3 protein. The sample comprises about 640,000 distinct CDR3 sequences, about 30% of which are singletons, and about a sixth rests with the top ten. In its sample, this clonotype was seen many times. They isolated at least 6 million PBMCs from each sample. This CDR3 contains 15 residues. In germline, CDR1 is DFQATT, CDR2 SNEGSKA (reference sequence). Trimming removed 4 bases from V and 5 bases from J, with 20 bases in between.

The rearrangement uses TRBV20-1 and TRBJ2-5; D is perhaps TRBD1 (6 bases). The origin of this receptor is a woman over 75 in good health. The sample comprised blood. As DNA, the CDR3 is TGCAGTGCTATCCGGGACAAGGGCTTTGGTGAGACCCAGTACTTC. This translates into CSAIRDKGFGETQYF.